This T cell receptor (beta chain) is from a study of OX40 agonist ivuxolimab in advanced cancers. The overall study: Patients received the agonistic anti-OX40 (CD134) antibody ivuxolimab.

This CDR3 is 17 amino acids long. Generated by immunoSEQ multiplex PCR, the TCRdb table keeps only in-frame clones and is missing some. This sample yields over 55,000 clones, of which approximately 90% are seen a single time; roughly 1.9% belongs to the top ten. The clonotype originates from an adult with an advanced solid tumor such as melanoma, head and neck, liver or kidney cancer. This specimen was CD4+ or CD8+ T cells sorted from blood, taken in a trial of the OX40 agonist ivuxolimab. This chain connects TRBV21-1 to TRBJ2-5. TRBV21-1 is given as a pseudogene. In DNA, the CDR3 is TGTGCCAGCAGCAAAGGAGGCAGGCCTGAACCCCAAGAGACCCAGTACTTC. Encoded protein: CASSKGGRPEPQETQYF.